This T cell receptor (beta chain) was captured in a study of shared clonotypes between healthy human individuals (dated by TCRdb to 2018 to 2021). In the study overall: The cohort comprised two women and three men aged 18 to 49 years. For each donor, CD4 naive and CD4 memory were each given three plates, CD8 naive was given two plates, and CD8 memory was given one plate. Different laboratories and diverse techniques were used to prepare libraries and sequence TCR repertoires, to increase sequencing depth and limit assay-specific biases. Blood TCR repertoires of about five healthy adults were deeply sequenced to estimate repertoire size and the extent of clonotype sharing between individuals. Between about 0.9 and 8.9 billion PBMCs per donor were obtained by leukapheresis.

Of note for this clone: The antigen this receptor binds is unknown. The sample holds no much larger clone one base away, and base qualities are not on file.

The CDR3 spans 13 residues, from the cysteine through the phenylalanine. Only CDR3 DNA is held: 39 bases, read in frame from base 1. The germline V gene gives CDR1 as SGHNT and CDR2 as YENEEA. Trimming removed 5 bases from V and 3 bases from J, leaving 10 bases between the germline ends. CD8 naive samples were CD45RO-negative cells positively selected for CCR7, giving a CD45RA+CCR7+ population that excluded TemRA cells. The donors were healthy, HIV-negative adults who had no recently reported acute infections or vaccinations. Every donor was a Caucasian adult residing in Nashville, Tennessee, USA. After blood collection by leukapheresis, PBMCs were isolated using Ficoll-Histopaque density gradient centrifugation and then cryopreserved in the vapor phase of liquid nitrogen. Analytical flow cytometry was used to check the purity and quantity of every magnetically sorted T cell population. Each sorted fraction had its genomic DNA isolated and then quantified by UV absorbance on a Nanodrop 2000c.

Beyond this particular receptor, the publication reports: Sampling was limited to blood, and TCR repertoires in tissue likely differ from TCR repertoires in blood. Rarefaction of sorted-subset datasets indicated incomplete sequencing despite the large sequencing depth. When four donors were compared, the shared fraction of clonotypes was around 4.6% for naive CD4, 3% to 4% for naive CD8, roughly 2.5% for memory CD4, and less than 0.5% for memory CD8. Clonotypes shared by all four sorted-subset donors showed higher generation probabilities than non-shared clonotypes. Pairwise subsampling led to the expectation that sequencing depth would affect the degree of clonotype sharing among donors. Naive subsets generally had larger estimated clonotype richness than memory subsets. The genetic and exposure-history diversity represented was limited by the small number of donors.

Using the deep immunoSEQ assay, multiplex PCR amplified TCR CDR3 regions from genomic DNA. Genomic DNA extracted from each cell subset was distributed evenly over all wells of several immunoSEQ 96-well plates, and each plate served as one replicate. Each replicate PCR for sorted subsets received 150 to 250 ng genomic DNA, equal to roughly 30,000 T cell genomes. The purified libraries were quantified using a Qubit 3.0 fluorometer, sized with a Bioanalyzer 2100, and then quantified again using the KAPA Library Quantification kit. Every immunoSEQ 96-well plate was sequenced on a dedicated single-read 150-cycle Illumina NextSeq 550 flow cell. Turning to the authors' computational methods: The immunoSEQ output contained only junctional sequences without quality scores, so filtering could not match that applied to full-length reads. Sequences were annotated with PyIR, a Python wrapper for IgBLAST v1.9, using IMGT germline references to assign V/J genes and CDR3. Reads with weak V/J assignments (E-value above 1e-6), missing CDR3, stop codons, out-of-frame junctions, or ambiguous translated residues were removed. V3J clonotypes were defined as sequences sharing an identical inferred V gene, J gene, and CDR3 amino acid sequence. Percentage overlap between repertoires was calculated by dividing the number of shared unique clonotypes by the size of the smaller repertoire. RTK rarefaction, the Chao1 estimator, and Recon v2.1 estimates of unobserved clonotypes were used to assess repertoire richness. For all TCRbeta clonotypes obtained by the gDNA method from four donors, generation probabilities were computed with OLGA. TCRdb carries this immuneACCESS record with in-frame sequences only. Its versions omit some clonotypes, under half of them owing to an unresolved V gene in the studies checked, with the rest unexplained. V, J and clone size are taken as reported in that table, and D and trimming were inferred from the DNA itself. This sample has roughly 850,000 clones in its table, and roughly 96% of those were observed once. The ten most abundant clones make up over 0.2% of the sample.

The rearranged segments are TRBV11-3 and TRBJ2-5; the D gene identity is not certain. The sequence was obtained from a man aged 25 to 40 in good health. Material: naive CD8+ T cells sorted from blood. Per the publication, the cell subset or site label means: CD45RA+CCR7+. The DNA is TGTGCCAGCAGCCGCGAGAATGAAGAGACCCAGTACTTC. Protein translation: CASSRENEETQYF.